This T cell receptor (beta chain) came from a study of cytomegalovirus exposure and HLA in healthy donors. CDR3 length: 17 amino acids. With 1 base removed from V and 1 base from J, the gap between germline ends came to 16 bases. Germline lookup yields CDR1 KGHSH and CDR2 LQKENI. Both 60 Vbeta primers and 13 Jbeta primers went into the PCR. Produced via immunoSEQ multiplex PCR; TCRdb's table is partial and in-frame only. The table has roughly 200,000 clones, approximately 80% seen once. The chain links TRBV18 to TRBJ1-1; tentative D call: TRBD1 (6 bases). The sequenced material came from PBMCs. This clonotype originated in a woman aged 30 to 39 in good health and CMV-seropositive. This CDR3 reads CASSPLSGQVRNTEAFF. DNA for the CDR3: TGTGCCAGCTCACCACTCTCGGGACAAGTAAGGAACACTGAAGCTTTCTTT.